A single T cell receptor (beta chain) is shown here with its context. Its antigen is unknown. Within one base of it there is no much larger clone, and no base qualities were kept. The library was prepared using the immunoSEQ multiplex PCR assay. Held by TCRdb, this immuneACCESS table contains in-frame sequences only and omits some clones. Under half of the omission traces to an unresolved V gene where checked; the cause of the rest is unknown. In this sample the table shows tens of thousands of clones, about nine tenths of which occur a single time. The ten largest clones add up to roughly 0.7% of the sample. At the junction V is shortened by 5 bases and J by 4 bases, with 11 bases in between. The germline V gene provides CDR1 MDHEN and CDR2 SYDVKM. From the cysteine up to the phenylalanine, the CDR3 has a length of 13 residues. CDR3 DNA is the only sequence kept; it has 39 bases, read in frame from the first base.

This entry belongs to a study of T cell changes during pregnancy in multiple sclerosis (dated by TCRdb to the late 2010s). For the study in its entirety: The study looked at changes in the T cell repertoire across pregnancy in women with multiple sclerosis.

The sequence joins TRBV28 to TRBJ1-2, and possibly TRBD1, on 5 matching bases. The TCR originated in a female donor in good health, enrolled as a control in a pregnancy study. The sample here was peripheral blood, taken in the third trimester of pregnancy. The encoded CDR3 is CASSPGGGYGYTF. The nucleotide sequence is TGTGCCAGCAGTCCTGGGGGGGGCTATGGCTACACCTTC.